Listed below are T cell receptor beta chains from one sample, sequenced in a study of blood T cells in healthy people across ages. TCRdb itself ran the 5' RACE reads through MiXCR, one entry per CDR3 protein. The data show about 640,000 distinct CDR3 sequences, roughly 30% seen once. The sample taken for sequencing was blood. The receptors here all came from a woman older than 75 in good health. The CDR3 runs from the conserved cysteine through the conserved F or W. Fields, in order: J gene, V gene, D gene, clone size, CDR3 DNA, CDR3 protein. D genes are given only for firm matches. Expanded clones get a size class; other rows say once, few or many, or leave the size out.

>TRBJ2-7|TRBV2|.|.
TGTGCCAGCAGTGAAGCGCTTCGTAGGGACATCGGGTGGTACGAGCAGTACTTC
CASSEALRRDIGWYEQYF
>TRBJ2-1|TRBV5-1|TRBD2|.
TGCGCCAGCAGCGGGGGGGTCTACAATGAGCAGTTCTTC
CASSGGVYNEQFF
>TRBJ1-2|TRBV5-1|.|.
TGCGCCAGCAGCTTTACAGGGATCTATGGCTACACCTTC
CASSFTGIYGYTF
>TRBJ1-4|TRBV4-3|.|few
TGCGCCAGCAGCCAAGGCGCAAACAGTAATGAAAAACTGTTTTTT
CASSQGANSNEKLFF
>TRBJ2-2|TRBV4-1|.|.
TGCGCCAGCAGCCAAGGAAGGAGGGCCGGGGAGCTGTTTTTT
CASSQGRRAGELFF
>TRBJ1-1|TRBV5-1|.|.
TGCGCCAGCAGCTTCGGACCCGACCCTGGACAGACGGAAGCTTTCTTT
CASSFGPDPGQTEAFF
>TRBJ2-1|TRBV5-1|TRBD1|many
TGCGCCAGCAGCCCAATCCAGGGGGCTGGCGGTGAGCAGTTCTTC
CASSPIQGAGGEQFF
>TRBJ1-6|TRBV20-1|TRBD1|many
TGCAGTGCTAGACCACAGGGGGCCCCATGGAATTCACCCCTCCACTTT
CSARPQGAPWNSPLHF
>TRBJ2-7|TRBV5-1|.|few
TGCGCCAGCAGTGAAGAGTCCCCGTACGAGCAGTACTTC
CASSEESPYEQYF
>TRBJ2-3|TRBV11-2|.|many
TGTGCCAGCAGCTTGGGGGGGGGACTACAGGGTACGCAGTATTTT
CASSLGGGLQGTQYF
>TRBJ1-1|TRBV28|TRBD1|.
TGTGCCAGCAGGGTTATGACAGGGGGCGGATTCATGAACACTGAAGCTTTCTTT
CASRVMTGGGFMNTEAFF
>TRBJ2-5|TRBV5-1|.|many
TGCGCCAGCAGCCGCCCCGGGACAAACGAGGGGAAGACCCAGTACTTC
CASSRPGTNEGKTQYF